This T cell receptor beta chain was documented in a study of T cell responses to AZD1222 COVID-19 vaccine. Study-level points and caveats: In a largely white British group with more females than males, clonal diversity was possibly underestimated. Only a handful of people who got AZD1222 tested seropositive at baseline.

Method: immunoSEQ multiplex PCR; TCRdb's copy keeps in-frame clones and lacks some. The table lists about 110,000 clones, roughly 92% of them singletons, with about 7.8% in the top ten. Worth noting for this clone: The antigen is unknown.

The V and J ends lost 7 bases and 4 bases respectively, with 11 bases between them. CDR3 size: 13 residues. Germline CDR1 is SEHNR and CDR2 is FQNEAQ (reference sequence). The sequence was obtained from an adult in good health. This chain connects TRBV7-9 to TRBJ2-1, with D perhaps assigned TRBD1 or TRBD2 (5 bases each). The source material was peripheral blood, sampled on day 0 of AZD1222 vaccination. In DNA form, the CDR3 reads TGTGCCAGCACCCCGGGGCCTTACAATGAGCAGTTCTTC. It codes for CASTPGPYNEQFF.